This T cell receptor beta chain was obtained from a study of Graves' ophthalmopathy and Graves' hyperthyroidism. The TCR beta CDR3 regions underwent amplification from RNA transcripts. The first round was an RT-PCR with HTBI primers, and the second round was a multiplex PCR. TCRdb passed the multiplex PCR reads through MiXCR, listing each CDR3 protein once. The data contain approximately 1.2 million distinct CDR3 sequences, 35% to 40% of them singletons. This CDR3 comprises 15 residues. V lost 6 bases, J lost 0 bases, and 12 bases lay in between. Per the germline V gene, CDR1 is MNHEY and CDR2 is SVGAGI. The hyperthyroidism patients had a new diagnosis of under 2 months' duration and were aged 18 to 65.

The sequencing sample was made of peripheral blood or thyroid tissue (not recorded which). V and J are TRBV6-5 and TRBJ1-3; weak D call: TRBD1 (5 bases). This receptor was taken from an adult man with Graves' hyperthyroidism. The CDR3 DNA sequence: TGTGCCAGCAGGCCGAGACAGATCTCTGGAAACACCATATATTTT. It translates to CASRPRQISGNTIYF.